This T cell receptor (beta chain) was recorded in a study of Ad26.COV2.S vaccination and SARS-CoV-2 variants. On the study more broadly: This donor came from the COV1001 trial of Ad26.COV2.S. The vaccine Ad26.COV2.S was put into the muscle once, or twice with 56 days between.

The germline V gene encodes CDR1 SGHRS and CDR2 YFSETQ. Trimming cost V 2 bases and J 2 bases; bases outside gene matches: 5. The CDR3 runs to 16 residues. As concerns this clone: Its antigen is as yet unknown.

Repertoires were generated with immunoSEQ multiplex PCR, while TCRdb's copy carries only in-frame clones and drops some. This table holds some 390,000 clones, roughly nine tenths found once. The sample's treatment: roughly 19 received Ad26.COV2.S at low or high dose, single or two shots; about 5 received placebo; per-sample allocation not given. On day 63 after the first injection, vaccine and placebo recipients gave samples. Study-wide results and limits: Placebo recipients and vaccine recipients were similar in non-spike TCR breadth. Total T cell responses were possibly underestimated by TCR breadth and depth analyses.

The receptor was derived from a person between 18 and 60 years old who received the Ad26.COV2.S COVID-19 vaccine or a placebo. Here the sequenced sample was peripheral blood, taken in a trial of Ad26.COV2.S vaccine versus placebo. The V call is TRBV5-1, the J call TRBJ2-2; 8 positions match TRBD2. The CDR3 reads CASSLPSGGNTGELFF. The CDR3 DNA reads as TGCGCCAGCAGCTTACCAAGCGGGGGTAACACCGGGGAGCTGTTTTTT.